A single sample gave rise to the 24 T cell receptor beta chains below, sequenced in a study of T cell responses to AZD1222 COVID-19 vaccine. Measured with immunoSEQ multiplex PCR; TCRdb has only the in-frame clones, and not every one. The repertoire holds 150,000 to 200,000 clones, with approximately 87% as singletons. The source was peripheral blood, collected on day 0 of MenACWY control vaccination. The receptors shown here come from an adult in good health.

The chain combines TRBV27 with TRBJ1-1, with 8 bases that match TRBD1. The CDR3 extends over 16 amino acids. Losses at the gene ends were 0 bases for V and 4 bases for J; bases not matched to a gene: 7. Germline CDR1 MNHEY, CDR2 SMNVEV (reference sequence). The CDR3 reads CASSLSRRGLVTEAFF. The CDR3 DNA is TGTGCCAGCAGTTTATCCCGCAGGGGGCTTGTCACTGAAGCTTTCTTT.

The chain joins TRBV28 to TRBJ2-7, with D possibly TRBD2 on 5 matching bases. V was shortened by 5 bases and J by 9 bases, with 11 bases between the two germline ends. The CDR3 consists of 11 residues. The germline gives CDR1 MDHEN, CDR2 SYDVKM. CDR3 sequence: CASSQRSGQYF. Written as DNA, the CDR3 is TGTGCCAGCAGTCAGAGGAGCGGGCAGTACTTC.

This chain uses TRBV30 with TRBJ2-7, with D unresolved. Germline lookup yields CDR1 GTSNPN and CDR2 SVGIG (reference sequence). CDR3 length: 15 residues. V lost 3 bases and J lost 6, with 21 bases in between. CDR3 sequence (DNA): TGTGCCTGGAGCGTATCCGGGTCCTCCCTGGGCGAGCAGTACTTC. Residues: CAWSVSGSSLGEQYF.

The chain recombines TRBV10-1 with TRBJ2-7; TRBD2 matches 9 bases. V dropped 7 bases and J dropped 6; count of bases not matched to a gene: 25. Germline V lookup: CDR1 WNHNN, CDR2 SYGVQD (reference sequence). This CDR3 has 19 amino acids. The CDR3 sequence is CASKPKHRDLSGSRGEQYF. In nucleotides, the CDR3 is TGCGCCAGCAAACCCAAGCATCGGGACCTTAGCGGGAGTCGCGGCGAGCAGTACTTC.

This sequence joins TRBV30 and TRBJ2-1; 14 nucleotides align to TRBD2. The CDR3 length is 17 residues. V shed 2 bases and J 3 bases; nucleotides not matched to a gene: 6. Germline loops: CDR1 GTSNPN, CDR2 SVGIG (reference sequence). CDR3 sequence: CAWSPGLAGGIYNEQFF. In DNA, the CDR3 is TGTGCCTGGAGTCCAGGACTAGCGGGGGGCATCTACAATGAGCAGTTCTTC.

V gene TRBV6-1 combines with J gene TRBJ1-1; 8 bases are shared with TRBD1. CDR3 length equals 14 residues. The germline gives CDR1 MNHNS, CDR2 SASEGT. V trimming: 6 bases; J trimming: 4 bases; junction bases outside the gene matches: 7. The CDR3 nucleotides are TGTGCCAGCAGCAAAAAACAGGGGGGCACTGAAGCTTTCTTT. Its translation is CASSKKQGGTEAFF.

This rearrangement joins TRBV2 to TRBJ1-1; D not certain. The CDR3 runs to 13 residues. The V end lost 10 bases, the J end lost 0 bases, and 12 bases lay between the germline ends. CDR1 SNHLY and CDR2 FYNNEI come from the germline V gene. This chain's CDR3 is CATNIAVNTEAFF. The DNA of the CDR3 is TGTGCCACCAACATCGCCGTGAACACTGAAGCTTTCTTT.

The chain employs TRBV7-9 and TRBJ1-1; D might be TRBD1 (5 bases). Trimming cost V 2 bases and J 1 base, with 17 bases left between them. Germline lookup yields CDR1 SEHNR and CDR2 FQNEAQ (reference sequence). The CDR3 is made up of 17 amino acids. CDR3 in amino acids: CASSLIGKGNGNTEAFF. For the CDR3, the DNA is TGTGCCAGCAGCTTAATTGGGAAGGGGAATGGGAACACTGAAGCTTTCTTT.

In this sample, this clone turned up a few times. This chain joins TRBV9 and TRBJ2-7; a possible D gene is TRBD1 (6 bases). Trimming removed 0 bases at V and 3 bases at J, with 13 bases between. The CDR3 loop spans 15 amino acids. Germline lookup yields CDR1 SGDLS and CDR2 YYNGEE. This CDR3 is CASSVEPGAYYEQYF. The CDR3 nucleotides read TGTGCCAGCAGCGTAGAACCAGGGGCCTACTACGAGCAGTACTTC.

The rearrangement joins TRBV29-1 to TRBJ2-5, with D possibly being TRBD1 or TRBD2 (6 bases each). The CDR3 consists of 17 residues. From germline, CDR1 is SQVTM and CDR2 ANQGSEA. Trimming cost V 6 bases and J 5 bases, with 28 bases left between them. DNA for the CDR3: TGCAGCGTGTTGCGGGACACCGGAATTCTAAAGGGGGAGACCCAGTACTTC. Translated, it gives CSVLRDTGILKGETQYF.

This chain connects TRBV5-1 to TRBJ1-3; TRBD1 is a possible D gene (5 bases). Deletions cut 4 bases from V and 2 bases from J, with 10 bases between. The CDR3 sequence is 14 residues long. Germline CDR1 reads SGHRS; CDR2 reads YFSETQ. This chain's CDR3 is CASSPREAGNTIYF. CDR3 DNA: TGCGCCAGCAGCCCCAGGGAGGCTGGAAACACCATATATTTT.

This chain joins TRBV2 and TRBJ2-2, with 7 bases fitting TRBD2. This CDR3 is 15 amino acids long. CDR1 SNHLY and CDR2 FYNNEI come from the germline V gene. Germline trimming cut 2 bases from V and 7 bases from J; bases unmatched to any gene: 7. The CDR3 protein is CASSELVAGDGELFF. CDR3 nucleotides: TGTGCCAGCAGTGAATTAGTGGCGGGAGACGGGGAGCTGTTTTTT. The variable domain in full, completed from reference TRBV2 and TRBJ2-2, reads EPEVTQTPSHQVTQMGQEVILRCVPISNHLYFYWYRQILGQKVEFLVSFYNNEISEKSEIFDDQFSVERPDGSNFTLKIRSTKLEDSAMYFCASSELVAGDGELFFGEGSRLTVL.

This clone was found a few times. This chain links TRBV2 with TRBJ2-7, with 8 bases identical to TRBD1. Unmatched junction bases numbered 8, after V lost 5 bases and J lost 5 bases. Germline V gene sequence: CDR1 SNHLY, CDR2 FYNNEI. CDR3 length: 14 amino acids. Written as DNA, the CDR3 is TGTGCCAGCAGTCTAAAGACAGGGGTCCACGAGCAGTACTTC. This encodes CASSLKTGVHEQYF.

This chain uses TRBV28 with TRBJ2-3, with D possibly being TRBD1 (6 bases). Between the trimmed V and J ends, which lost 5 bases and 3 bases, there was a span of 15 bases. CDR3 length: 15 residues. Germline V CDR1 and CDR2: MDHEN, SYDVKM. In DNA, the CDR3 is TGTGCCAGCAGTCGCAGGGGAGAGGGAACAGATACGCAGTATTTT. It specifies CASSRRGEGTDTQYF.

This clone appeared a single time. The V call is TRBV5-4, the J call TRBJ1-4; D not certain. The germline V and J ends were trimmed by 3 bases and 4 bases, with 7 bases remaining between them. Germline V gene data show CDR1 as SGHNT and CDR2 as YYREEE (reference sequence). The CDR3 has 13 amino acids. CDR3 in amino acids: CASSSSLNEKLFF. CDR3 coding DNA: TGTGCCAGCAGCTCCTCCCTTAATGAAAAACTGTTTTTT.

On this clone itself: No DNA is shown, since the ends of the CDR3 on it are uncertain; the CDR3 is the one TCRdb lists. The chain couples TRBV12-3 or TRBV12-4 to TRBJ2-1; no check of the table's D call, TRBD2, against the DNA was made. Termini included, the CDR3 measures 13 amino acids. CDR3 amino acids: CASILAGYNEQFF.

The chain couples TRBV19 to TRBJ1-1, with D perhaps matching TRBD1 (5 bases). Germline-derived CDR1 and CDR2 are LNHDA and SQIVND (reference sequence). The V end lost 2 bases, the J end lost 1 base, and 8 bases lay between the germline ends. The CDR3 runs to 14 residues. The CDR3, as DNA: TGTGCCAGTAGTATATCTGGGGGGAACACTGAAGCTTTCTTT. It encodes CASSISGGNTEAFF.

The V and J genes are TRBV5-1 and TRBJ1-2, with TRBD1 identical over 9 bases. V was clipped by 0 bases and J by 8 bases; unmatched bases: 8. CDR3 length equals 15 residues. Germline assignment: CDR1 SGHRS and CDR2 YFSETQ. DNA of the CDR3: TGCGCCAGCAGCTTGGTTTCGGGACAGGGAGAGGGCTACACCTTC. It encodes CASSLVSGQGEGYTF.

The chain employs TRBV4-3 and TRBJ1-5; the match to TRBD1 covers 7 bases. V lost 0 bases to trimming and J lost 7 bases; unmatched junction nucleotides: 9. The CDR3 extends over 16 amino acids. The germline gives CDR1 LGHNA, CDR2 YSLEER. CDR3 residues: CASSQDRGGAWQPQHF. The CDR3 coding sequence is TGCGCCAGCAGCCAAGATCGAGGGGGCGCGTGGCAGCCCCAGCATTTT.

CDR3 in amino acids: CASSLSQGEKIYEQYF. For the CDR3, the DNA is TGTGCCAGCAGTTTATCGCAGGGGGAAAAAATCTACGAGCAGTACTTC. The V call is TRBV27, the J call TRBJ2-7, with 7 nucleotides matching TRBD1. The germline CDR1 and CDR2 sequences are MNHEY and SMNVEV (reference sequence). CDR3 length equals 16 residues. V was pared by 0 bases and J by 3 bases, with 8 bases of the junction left unmatched.

CDR3 bases: TGTGCCAGCAGCTTAACCCCGACATCAGCCGGCTACACCTTC. Amino acids: CASSLTPTSAGYTF. V is TRBV7-2 and J is TRBJ1-2; D unclear. CDR1 and CDR2 (germline): SGHTA, FQGNSA. This CDR3 is built from 14 residues. V was cut by 2 bases and J by 8 bases, with 15 bases left in between.

The chain carries TRBV28 and TRBJ2-7; 10 bases agree with TRBD1. Germline V CDR1 and CDR2: MDHEN, SYDVKM. The CDR3 is made up of 12 amino acids. The ends lost 5 bases at V and 12 bases at J; junction bases unmatched: 7. CDR3 in DNA: TGTGCCAGCAGTCCGACAGGGGGCGCTTCGTACTTC. Translation gives CASSPTGGASYF.

The gene calls are TRBV6-5 and TRBJ1-2, with no clear D. Germline V gene lookup returns CDR1 MNHEY and CDR2 SVGAGI. CDR3 length equals 14 residues. The ends were cut back, 0 bases at V and 7 bases at J, with 12 bases in the middle. Here the CDR3 DNA reads TGTGCCAGCAGTTACTCTCCCCCCGGTGGTGGCTACACCTTC. Translating gives CASSYSPPGGGYTF.

This clone was observed once. The V and J genes are TRBV6-5 and TRBJ2-7; TRBD2 matches 15 bases. Trimming cost V 7 bases and J 4 bases; bases outside gene matches: 2. Germline V lookup: CDR1 MNHEY, CDR2 SVGAGI. CDR3 length: 14 residues. The CDR3 region is CASTGTSGRYEQYF. Written as DNA, the CDR3 is TGTGCCAGCACAGGGACTAGCGGGAGGTACGAGCAGTACTTC.